Below are 28 T cell receptor beta chains sequenced from a single sample in a study of breast tumors, draining lymph nodes, adjacent tissues. The lymph nodes were axillary draining lymph nodes from breast cancer patients. In TCRdb, the multiplex PCR reads were re-called with MiXCR into one record per CDR3 protein. This sample has approximately 100,000 distinct CDR3 sequences, with 30% found just once. What was sequenced was axillary lymph node tissue. These receptors all stem from a female donor with breast cancer. Some clones in this sample may be carry-over from other donors' samples.

This clonotype occurred many times. The chain joins TRBV7-2 to TRBJ1-5; TRBD1 is a possible D gene (6 bases). Trimming left V 5 bases short and J 7 bases short, with 12 bases between. This CDR3 contains 13 residues. CDR1 is SGHTA, CDR2 FQGNSA, per germline. The CDR3: CASSPGQPQPQHF. DNA of the CDR3: TGTGCCAGCAGCCCCGGACAGCCCCAGCCCCAGCATTTT.

This clonotype showed up just once. An end of the junction differs from the germline gene, which may be a read error. The rearrangement joins TRBV7-2 to TRBJ2-2; D tentatively reads TRBD1 or TRBD2 (5 bases each). Germline CDR1 is SGHTA and CDR2 is FQGNSA. This CDR3 is built from 15 residues. The DNA of the CDR3 is TGTGCCAGCAGCTTCAAGGGGAGTTACACCGGGGAACTGTTTTTT. Translation: CASSFKGSYTGELFF.

A word on this clonotype: A clone one base away is much larger, so this may be a read error. The rearrangement links TRBV12-1 to TRBJ2-7; TRBD1, the table's D call, lacks a check against the DNA. TRBV12-1 is shown as a pseudogene. This CDR3 is 13 amino acids long. CDR3 DNA sequence: TGTGCCAGCAGCTTCGGGGGTGCCTACGAGCAGTACTTC. Encoded protein: CASSFGGAYEQYF.

This clonotype appeared many times. The rearrangement links TRBV28 to TRBJ2-3; TRBD2 agrees at 12 bases. Per germline, CDR1 MDHEN and CDR2 SYDVKM. Trimming removed 7 bases from V and 2 bases from J; junction bases left unmatched: 4. CDR3 size: 15 residues. The CDR3 DNA sequence: TGTGCCAGCATAACTAGCGGGAGGATCACAGATACGCAGTATTTT. Translation: CASITSGRITDTQYF.

This clonotype was recorded at least ten times. CDR3 loop: CSASIPGGPVGDTQYF. The CDR3 DNA reads as TGCAGTGCTAGCATTCCGGGAGGGCCCGTCGGGGATACGCAGTATTTT. The V gene is TRBV20-1, the J gene TRBJ2-3, with 8 nucleotides matching TRBD2. V lost 3 bases, J lost 6 bases, and 14 bases stayed unmatched. Per germline, CDR1 DFQATT and CDR2 SNEGSKA (reference sequence). The CDR3 has 16 amino acids.

This clonotype was recorded at least ten times. The chain recombines TRBV10-3 with TRBJ2-1; D uncertain. This CDR3 is built from 15 residues. The V end was cut by 3 bases, the J end by 0 bases, with 9 bases between. Germline CDR1 reads ENHRY; CDR2 reads SYGVKD. CDR3 in amino acids: CAISDTSSSYNEQFF. CDR3 bases: TGTGCCATCAGTGATACATCTAGCTCCTACAATGAGCAGTTCTTC.

The rearrangement uses TRBV19 and TRBJ2-1; tentatively, D is TRBD1 or TRBD2 (6 bases each). Trimming shortened V by 2 bases and J by 9 bases, and 17 bases separated the two germline ends. Germline V CDR1 and CDR2: LNHDA, SQIVND (reference sequence). The CDR3 runs 15 residues. The DNA for the CDR3 is TGTGCCAGTAGTATATTCTGGGGGGCCGACCCTGAGCAGTTCTTC. This encodes CASSIFWGADPEQFF. The full variable domain, rest sourced from reference TRBV19 and TRBJ2-1, is DGGITQSPKYLFRKEGQNVTLSCEQNLNHDAMYWYRQDPGQGLRLIYYSQIVNDFQKGDIAEGYSVSREKKESFPLTVTSAQKNPTAFYLCASSIFWGADPEQFFGPGTRLTVL.

The gene calls are TRBV29-1 and TRBJ1-5; no clear D gene. The V gene lost 7 bases and the J gene lost 11 bases, with 21 bases spanning the gap. The CDR3 spans 13 residues. Germline V gives CDR1 SQVTM, CDR2 ANQGSEA. The CDR3 DNA follows: TGCAGCGCAAAAAGGGCCCTTCAAGAGACCCAGCATTTT. Translated: CSAKRALQETQHF.

This clonotype was counted many times. The chain combines TRBV20-1 with TRBJ2-1, with TRBD2 matching 14 bases. Germline V gives CDR1 DFQATT, CDR2 SNEGSKA (reference sequence). Losses at the gene ends were 2 bases for V and 6 bases for J; bases not matched to a gene: 6. The CDR3 covers 16 residues. CDR3 nucleotide sequence: TGCAGTGCTAGAAACCCCGGGACTAGCGGGGGCAATGAGCAGTTCTTC. This codes for CSARNPGTSGGNEQFF.

This clonotype has a count of ten or more. The chain uses TRBV4-1 and TRBJ2-1; D is tentatively TRBD1 or TRBD2 (6 bases each). This CDR3 comprises 15 residues. The germline V and J ends were trimmed by 1 base and 6 bases, with 13 bases remaining between them. Germline values: CDR1 MGHRA, CDR2 YSYEKL. This CDR3 reads CASSQGWRGSNEQFF. The DNA for the CDR3 is TGCGCCAGCAGCCAAGGCTGGAGGGGGAGCAATGAGCAGTTCTTC.

This clonotype was seen many times. V gene TRBV12-3 or TRBV12-4 combines with J gene TRBJ2-2; D is perhaps TRBD2 (5 bases). Trimming took 8 bases from V and 6 from J, leaving 16 bases between them. The CDR3 covers 14 residues. The CDR3 nucleotides are TGTGCCAGCGGATCACGGACTGCCTCCGGGGAGCTGTTTTTT. It codes for CASGSRTASGELFF.

This clonotype was seen repeatedly, ten times or more. The chain joins TRBV7-2 to TRBJ2-5, with 7 bases that match TRBD1. This CDR3 has 15 residues. V shed 4 bases, J shed 2 bases, and the junction held 7 bases outside the gene matches. From germline, CDR1 is SGHTA and CDR2 FQGNSA. Written as DNA, the CDR3 is TGTGCCAGCAGCTCTGGGACAGTATTACAAGAGACCCAGTACTTC. Residues: CASSSGTVLQETQYF.

The gene calls are TRBV6-2 or TRBV6-3 and TRBJ2-1; 8 nucleotides align to TRBD2. Trimming removed 7 bases from V and 10 bases from J; junction bases left unmatched: 21. Germline V gives CDR1 MNHEY, CDR2 SVGEGT. This CDR3 spans 17 amino acids. The CDR3 DNA sequence: TGTGCCAGCAAGAGATCGTTCGAACGGGAGGGCCTAGGAGAGCAGTTCTTC. Its protein product is CASKRSFEREGLGEQFF.

This clonotype was found many times. This chain connects TRBV7-3 to TRBJ2-3, with D hard to call. Looked up from germline, CDR1 is SGHTA and CDR2 is FQGTGA. V lost 1 base and J lost 6, with 8 bases in between. This CDR3 has 13 residues. CDR3 in amino acids: CASSLMDEDTQYF. Here the CDR3 DNA reads TGTGCCAGCAGCTTAATGGACGAGGATACGCAGTATTTT.

This clonotype has at least ten counts. The chain carries TRBV24-1 and TRBJ2-1; D ambiguous. CDR1 is KGHDR and CDR2 is SFDVKD in the germline V gene. V was cut by 4 bases and J by 6 bases, with 18 bases left in between. This CDR3 has 16 amino acids. CDR3 nucleotide sequence: TGTGCCACCAGTGACCCCTTGGAACAAAAACCCAATGAGCAGTTCTTC. Amino acids: CATSDPLEQKPNEQFF.

The rearrangement uses TRBV11-2 and TRBJ1-2; possibly TRBD1 for D (5 bases). CDR3 size: 14 residues. V was clipped by 5 bases and J by 7 bases, with 17 bases between them. The germline gives CDR1 SGHAT, CDR2 FQNNGV. The CDR3: CASSPARGLGGYTF. For the CDR3, the DNA is TGTGCCAGCAGCCCAGCCCGGGGACTGGGTGGCTACACCTTC.

This clonotype was seen at least ten times. The gene calls are TRBV5-4 and TRBJ1-4; no clear D. Trimming stripped 1 base from V and 5 bases from J, with 12 bases between. CDR3 length equals 15 residues. Germline V gene data show CDR1 as SGHNT and CDR2 as YYREEE (reference sequence). CDR3 protein: CASSLNAMSNEKLFF. The CDR3 DNA reads as TGTGCCAGCAGCTTGAATGCTATGTCGAATGAAAAACTGTTTTTT.

Details on this clonotype: The junction shows a germline mismatch at one end, possibly a read error. V is TRBV20-1 and J is TRBJ2-1; perhaps TRBD1 as D (6 bases). This CDR3 contains 11 residues. CDR1 DFQATT and CDR2 SNEGSKA come from the germline V gene (reference sequence). CDR3 sequence: CSAQGIDTQLF. The CDR3 coding sequence is TGCAGTGCTCAGGGGATAGATACGCAGTTATTC.

There are many counts of this clonotype. The V gene is TRBV28, the J gene TRBJ1-2; 7 bases are shared with TRBD1. The trim removed 2 bases at V and 3 bases at J, leaving 6 bases unmatched. The germline CDR1 and CDR2 sequences are MDHEN and SYDVKM. The length of the CDR3 is 15 residues. The CDR3 DNA is TGTGCCAGCAGTTTAACCCTGGGACAGTACTATGGCTACACCTTC. This sequence encodes CASSLTLGQYYGYTF.

This clonotype was recorded at least ten times. The CDR3 nucleotides are TGTGCCAGCAACTCAAGGACTGAAGCTTTCTTT. Amino acid sequence: CASNSRTEAFF. The chain joins TRBV7-9 to TRBJ1-1; D gene uncertain. CDR1 is SEHNR and CDR2 is FQNEAQ in the germline V gene (reference sequence). V was trimmed by 7 bases and J by 5 bases, leaving 8 bases between them. CDR3 length: 11 amino acids.

About this clonotype: This could be a read error, since a much larger clone is one nucleotide away. The CDR3 protein is CVSSRDRGQPQHF. DNA for the CDR3: TGTGTCAGCAGCAGGGACAGGGGTCAGCCCCAGCATTTT. The rearrangement joins TRBV5-6 to TRBJ1-5; 10 nucleotides line up with TRBD1. Germline lookup yields CDR1 SGHDT and CDR2 YYEEEE. This CDR3 contains 13 residues.

This clonotype was recorded many times. The chain employs TRBV16 and TRBJ1-5; D call uncertain. The V end was cut by 1 base, the J end by 8 bases, with 3 bases between. This CDR3 contains 11 residues. Germline V gene lookup returns CDR1 KGHSY and CDR2 FQNENV. As DNA, the CDR3 is TGTGCCAGCAGCCAATTAGAGCCCCAGCATTTT. This codes for CASSQLEPQHF.

This clonotype was counted at least ten times. CDR3 residues: CASSSGPAGEQYF. CDR3 coding DNA: TGTGCCAGCTCATCGGGACCAGCCGGCGAGCAGTACTTC. J is TRBJ2-7 and V is TRBV18; D might be TRBD1 or TRBD2, each matching 5 bases. V lost 5 bases and J 6 bases, leaving 14 bases between the germline ends. The CDR3 sequence is 13 residues long. Germline lookup yields CDR1 KGHSH and CDR2 LQKENI.

This clonotype was seen many times. The genes are TRBV30 and TRBJ2-7; 10 bases agree with TRBD1. The V and J ends lost 2 bases and 6 bases, in that order; junction bases with no gene match: 7. CDR3 size: 14 residues. The germline gives CDR1 GTSNPN, CDR2 SVGIG (reference sequence). The DNA for the CDR3 is TGTGCCTGGAGTCCCCCGGACAGGGGGGTCGAGCAGTACTTC. Translating gives CAWSPPDRGVEQYF.

This clonotype was counted between two and nine times. An end of the junction does not agree with germline; a read error may underlie this. The gene calls are TRBV6-9 and TRBJ1-1, with D possibly TRBD1 on 6 matching bases. This CDR3 has 13 residues. Germline V gene lookup returns CDR1 MNHGY and CDR2 SVAAGI. The CDR3 reads CAISEIGGTEAFF. The CDR3 nucleotides are TGTGCCATCAGTGAGATAGGGGGGACTGAAGCTTTCTTT.

This clonotype was counted at least ten times. The CDR3 is CASSTGTVYEQYF. The DNA of the CDR3 is TGTGCCAGCAGCACGGGGACAGTCTACGAGCAGTACTTC. This chain links TRBV11-3 with TRBJ2-7, with 7 bases lining up with TRBD1. Germline CDR1 and CDR2: SGHNT and YENEEA. The CDR3 sequence is 13 residues long. V trimming: 5 bases; J trimming: 3 bases; junction bases outside the gene matches: 4. Full variable domain (missing parts from reference TRBV11-3 and TRBJ2-7): EAGVVQSPRYKIIEKKQPVAFWCNPISGHNTLYWYLQNLGQGPELLIRYENEEAVDDSQLPKDRFSAERLKGVDSTLKIQPAELGDSAVYLCASSTGTVYEQYFGPGTRLTVT.

This clonotype appeared many times. This chain links TRBV6-1 with TRBJ2-7; the match to TRBD1 covers 9 bases. Unmatched junction bases numbered 5, after V lost 2 bases and J lost 3 bases. There are 15 residues in the CDR3. Germline CDR1 is MNHNS and CDR2 is SASEGT. Written as DNA, the CDR3 is TGTGCCAGCAGTGAAATGGGGACAGGGCTCTACGAGCAGTACTTC. This sequence encodes CASSEMGTGLYEQYF.

The rearrangement joins TRBV10-2 to TRBJ2-2; the D is unclear. V was cut by 4 bases and J by 8 bases, with 11 bases left in between. The germline V gene has CDR1 WSHSY and CDR2 SAAADI. This CDR3 has 13 residues. CDR3 DNA: TGCGCCAGCAGTGGGTTCACTCGGGGGGAGCTGTTTTTT. Amino acids: CASSGFTRGELFF.